This T cell receptor beta chain was sequenced in a study of blood T cell repertoires in COVID-19. The overall study: COVID-19 samples, acute and convalescent, were from the United States, Italy and Spain. From T cells, B-cell-depleted T cells, or PBMCs came the material, which was cDNA or gDNA.

Enrolled during active infection, Seattle patients were then followed longitudinally. From germline, CDR1 is MRHNA and CDR2 SNTAGT. The trim removed 8 bases at V and 3 bases at J, leaving 13 bases unmatched. The CDR3 has 17 residues. In the authors' workflow: Nucleated cell counts were estimated from reference gene primer amplification. Clones were read by immunoSEQ multiplex PCR, and TCRdb kept only the in-frame ones, dropping some. The V and J calls and clone size were taken over from that table, and D and trimming were inferred from the DNA. The data contain about 370,000 clones, 87% of them singletons.

V gene TRBV6-4 combines with J gene TRBJ2-7; 13 nucleotides agree with TRBD2. The material sequenced was peripheral blood. This clonotype originated in a woman in her 30s with COVID-19, enrolled during active disease. Here the CDR3 DNA reads TGTGCCAGCTATCCAACTAGCGGGAGGGCGAGGGGCTACGAGCAGTACTTC. It translates to CASYPTSGRARGYEQYF.